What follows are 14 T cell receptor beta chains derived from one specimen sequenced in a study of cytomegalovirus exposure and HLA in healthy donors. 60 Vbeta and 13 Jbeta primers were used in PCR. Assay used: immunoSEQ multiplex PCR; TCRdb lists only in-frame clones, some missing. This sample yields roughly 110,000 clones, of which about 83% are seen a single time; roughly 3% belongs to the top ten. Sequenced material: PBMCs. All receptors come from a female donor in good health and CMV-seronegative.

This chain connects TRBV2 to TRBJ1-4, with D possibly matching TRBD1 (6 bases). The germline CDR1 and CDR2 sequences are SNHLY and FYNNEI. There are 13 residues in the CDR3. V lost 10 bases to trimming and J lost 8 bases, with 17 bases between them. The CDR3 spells CATRAGVFEKLFF. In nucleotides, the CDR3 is TGTGCCACACGGGCAGGGGTATTCGAAAAACTGTTTTTT.

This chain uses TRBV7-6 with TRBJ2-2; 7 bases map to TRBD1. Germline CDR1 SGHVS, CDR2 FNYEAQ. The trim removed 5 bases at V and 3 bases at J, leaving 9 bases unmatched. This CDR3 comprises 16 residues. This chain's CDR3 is CASSLTDRVHTGELFF. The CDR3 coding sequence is TGTGCCAGCAGCCTGACAGACAGGGTTCACACCGGGGAGCTGTTTTTT.

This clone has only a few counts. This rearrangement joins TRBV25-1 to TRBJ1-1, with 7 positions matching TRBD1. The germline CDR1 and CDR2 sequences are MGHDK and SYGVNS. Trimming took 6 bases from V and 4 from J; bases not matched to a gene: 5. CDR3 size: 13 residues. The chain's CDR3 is CASRTGALTEAFF. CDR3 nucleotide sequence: TGTGCCAGCAGAACAGGGGCGCTCACTGAAGCTTTCTTT.

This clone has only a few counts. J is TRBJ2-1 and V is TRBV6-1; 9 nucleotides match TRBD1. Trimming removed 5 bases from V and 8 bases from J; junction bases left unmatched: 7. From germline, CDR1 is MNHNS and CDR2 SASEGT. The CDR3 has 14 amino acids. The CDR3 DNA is TGTGCCAGCAGTAAGGGACAGGGTTGGGATGAGCAGTTCTTC. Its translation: CASSKGQGWDEQFF.

CDR3 protein: CASSLTGSAEQYF. The DNA of the CDR3 is TGTGCCAGCAGCTTGACGGGGTCCGCCGAGCAGTACTTC. The rearrangement joins TRBV5-4 to TRBJ2-7; D might be TRBD2 (5 bases). The CDR3 length is 13 residues. CDR1 is SGHNT and CDR2 is YYREEE in the germline V gene (reference sequence). The V end was cut by 1 base, the J end by 6 bases, with 11 bases between.

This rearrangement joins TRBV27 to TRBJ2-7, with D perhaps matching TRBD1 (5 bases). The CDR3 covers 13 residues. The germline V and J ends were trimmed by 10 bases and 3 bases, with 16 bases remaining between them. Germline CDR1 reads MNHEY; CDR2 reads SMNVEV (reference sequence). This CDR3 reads CATGAGAYYEQYF. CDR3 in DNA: TGTGCCACTGGGGCCGGTGCCTACTACGAGCAGTACTTC.

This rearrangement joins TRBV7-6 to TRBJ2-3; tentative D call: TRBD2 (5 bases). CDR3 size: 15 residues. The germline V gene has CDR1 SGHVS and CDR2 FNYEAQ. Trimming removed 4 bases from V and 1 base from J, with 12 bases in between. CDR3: CASSSQAARTDTQYF. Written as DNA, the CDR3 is TGTGCCAGCAGCTCGCAAGCGGCGCGCACAGATACGCAGTATTTT.

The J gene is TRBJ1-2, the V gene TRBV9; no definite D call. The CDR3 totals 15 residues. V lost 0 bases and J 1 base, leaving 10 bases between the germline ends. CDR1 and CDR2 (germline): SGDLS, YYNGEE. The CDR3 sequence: CASSVDLKLNYGYTF. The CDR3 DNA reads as TGTGCCAGCAGCGTAGACCTGAAGCTTAACTATGGCTACACCTTC.

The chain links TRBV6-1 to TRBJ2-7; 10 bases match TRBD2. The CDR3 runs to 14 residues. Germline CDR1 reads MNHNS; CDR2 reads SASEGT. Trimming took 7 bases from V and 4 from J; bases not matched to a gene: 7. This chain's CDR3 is CASIFSGGHYEQYF. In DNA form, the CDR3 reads TGTGCCAGCATATTTAGCGGGGGGCATTACGAGCAGTACTTC.

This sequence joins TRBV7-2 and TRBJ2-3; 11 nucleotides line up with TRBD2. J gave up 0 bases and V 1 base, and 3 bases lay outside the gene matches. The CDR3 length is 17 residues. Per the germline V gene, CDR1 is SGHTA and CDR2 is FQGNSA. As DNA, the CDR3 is TGTGCCAGCAGCTTAGATATAGCGGGGGGGAGCACAGATACGCAGTATTTT. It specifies CASSLDIAGGSTDTQYF.

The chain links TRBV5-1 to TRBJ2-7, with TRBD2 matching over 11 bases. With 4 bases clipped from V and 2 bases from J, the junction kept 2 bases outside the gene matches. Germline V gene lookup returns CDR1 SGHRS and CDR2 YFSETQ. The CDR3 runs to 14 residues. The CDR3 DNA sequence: TGCGCCAGCAGCGTTAGCGGGGGGGCCTACGAGCAGTACTTC. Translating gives CASSVSGGAYEQYF.

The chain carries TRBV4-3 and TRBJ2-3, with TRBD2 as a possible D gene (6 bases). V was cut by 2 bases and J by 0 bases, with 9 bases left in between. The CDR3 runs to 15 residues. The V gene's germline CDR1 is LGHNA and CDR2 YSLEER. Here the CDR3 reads CASSQLGTSTDTQYF. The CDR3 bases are TGCGCCAGCAGCCAACTCGGGACTAGCACAGATACGCAGTATTTT.

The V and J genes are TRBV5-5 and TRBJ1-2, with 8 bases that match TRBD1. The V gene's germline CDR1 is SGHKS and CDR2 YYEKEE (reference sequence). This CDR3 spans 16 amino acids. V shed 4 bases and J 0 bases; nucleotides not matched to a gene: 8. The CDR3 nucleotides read TGTGCCAGCAGCCCCAGAGGGGGACAGGCTAACTATGGCTACACCTTC. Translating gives CASSPRGGQANYGYTF.

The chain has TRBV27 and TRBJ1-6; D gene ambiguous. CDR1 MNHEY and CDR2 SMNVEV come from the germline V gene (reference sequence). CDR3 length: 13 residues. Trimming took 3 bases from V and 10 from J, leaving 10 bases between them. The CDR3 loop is CASSLGSSSPLHF. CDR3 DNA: TGTGCCAGCAGTTTGGGCAGTTCGTCACCCCTCCACTTT.